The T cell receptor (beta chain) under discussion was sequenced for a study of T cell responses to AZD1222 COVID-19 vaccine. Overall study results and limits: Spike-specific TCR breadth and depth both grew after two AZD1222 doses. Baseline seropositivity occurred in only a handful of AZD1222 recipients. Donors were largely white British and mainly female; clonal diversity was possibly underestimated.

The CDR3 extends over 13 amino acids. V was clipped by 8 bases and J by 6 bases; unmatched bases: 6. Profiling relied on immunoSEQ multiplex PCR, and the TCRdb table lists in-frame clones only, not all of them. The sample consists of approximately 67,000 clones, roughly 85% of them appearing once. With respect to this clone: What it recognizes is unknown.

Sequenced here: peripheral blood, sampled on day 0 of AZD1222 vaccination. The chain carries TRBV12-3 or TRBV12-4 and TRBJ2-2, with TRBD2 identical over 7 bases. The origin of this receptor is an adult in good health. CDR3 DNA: TGTGCCAGCCCTCGGGGAGGGGCCGGGGAGCTGTTTTTT. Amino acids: CASPRGGAGELFF.